Below are 32 T cell receptor beta chains sequenced from a single sample in a study of T cells after somatic rescue of genetic block. Using immunoSEQ multiplex PCR, the repertoire was profiled, and TCRdb retains in-frame clones only, with some absent. In the table there are 80,000 to 90,000 clones, over 80% of which are singletons. The sample comprised peripheral blood mononuclear cells (PBMCs). The receptors stem from a woman between 18 and 29 years old.

The rearrangement links TRBV7-9 to TRBJ2-3; D unclear. This CDR3 has 13 residues. CDR1 and CDR2 from the germline V gene are SEHNR and FQNEAQ (reference sequence). V lost 5 bases and J lost 0, with 6 bases in between. The CDR3 reads CASSEDSTDTQYF. The CDR3 DNA reads TGTGCCAGCAGCGAGGACAGCACAGATACGCAGTATTTT.

The J gene is TRBJ2-4, the V gene TRBV29-1, with D unresolved. The V end lost 4 bases, the J end lost 9 bases, and 13 bases lay between the germline ends. The germline gives CDR1 SQVTM, CDR2 ANQGSEA. The CDR3 covers 12 residues. CDR3 DNA: TGCAGCGTTGTCGCCCCCGAAGGCATTCAGTACTTC. Its protein is CSVVAPEGIQYF.

The CDR3 DNA is TGCGCCAGCAGCCAAGGAGGGACCACAGATACGCAGTATTTT. Encoded protein: CASSQGGTTDTQYF. This chain uses TRBV4-1 with TRBJ2-3; D could derive from TRBD1 or TRBD2 (5 bases each). This CDR3 has 14 residues. V dropped 1 base and J dropped 2 bases, with 7 bases sitting between them. CDR1 MGHRA and CDR2 YSYEKL come from the germline V gene.

This sequence joins TRBV18 and TRBJ1-2, with 12 bases matching TRBD1. Germline CDR1 and CDR2: KGHSH and LQKENI. The CDR3 runs 15 residues. V dropped 3 bases and J dropped 5; count of bases not matched to a gene: 4. The DNA for the CDR3 is TGTGCCAGCTCACCGGGACAGGGGGCGAGTTATGGCTACACCTTC. Translation: CASSPGQGASYGYTF.

With regard to this clone: It is unclear where the CDR3 begins or ends on the DNA, so no DNA is shown, and the CDR3 is as TCRdb lists it. The J gene is TRBJ1-5, the V gene TRBV20-1. The CDR3 totals 10 residues, both ends included. The germline gives CDR1 DFQATT, CDR2 SNEGSKA (reference sequence). CDR3 loop: CSATFGAQHF.

Here the CDR3 DNA reads TGTGCCAGCAGCGTAAGGGATGAGCAGTTCTTC. This encodes CASSVRDEQFF. The rearrangement links TRBV9 to TRBJ2-1; D is uncertain. V was shortened by 1 base and J by 8 bases, with 4 bases between the two germline ends. The CDR3 is made up of 11 amino acids. Germline V CDR1 and CDR2: SGDLS, YYNGEE.

V usage is TRBV5-4 and J usage is TRBJ1-1; D unresolved. Germline lookup yields CDR1 SGHNT and CDR2 YYREEE (reference sequence). V dropped 0 bases and J dropped 3 bases, with 9 bases sitting between them. The CDR3 consists of 14 residues. The CDR3 nucleotides are TGTGCCAGCAGCTTGGCTCGGGGAGACACTGAAGCTTTCTTT. Its protein is CASSLARGDTEAFF. Supplemented by reference TRBV5-4 and TRBJ1-1, the full variable domain reads ETGVTQSPTHLIKTRGQQVTLRCSSQSGHNTVSWYQQALGQGPQFIFQYYREEENGRGNFPPRFSGLQFPNYSSELNVNALELDDSALYLCASSLARGDTEAFFGQGTRLTVV.

The chain couples TRBV10-3 to TRBJ1-4; D possibly corresponds to TRBD1 (5 bases). Germline loops: CDR1 ENHRY, CDR2 SYGVKD. Trimming left V 10 bases short and J 3 bases short, with 12 bases between. The CDR3 has 13 amino acids. The DNA for the CDR3 is TGTGCCACCAGGGCCGTAGCTAATGAAAAACTGTTTTTT. It translates to CATRAVANEKLFF.

The V gene is TRBV4-1, the J gene TRBJ2-7, with a possible D match to TRBD2 (6 bases). The germline V and J ends were trimmed by 1 base and 3 bases, with 7 bases remaining between them. Germline loops: CDR1 MGHRA, CDR2 YSYEKL. The CDR3 is 13 residues long. CDR3 in amino acids: CASSQGGVYEQYF. CDR3 DNA sequence: TGCGCCAGCAGCCAAGGGGGGGTCTACGAGCAGTACTTC.

The V call is TRBV6-1, the J call TRBJ1-2, with TRBD1 matching over 9 bases. The CDR3 is made up of 14 amino acids. Germline CDR1 and CDR2: MNHNS and SASEGT. Trimming cost V 6 bases and J 3 bases; bases outside gene matches: 5. CDR3 amino acids: CASRRQGDDYGYTF. The CDR3 DNA reads as TGTGCCAGCAGAAGACAGGGGGATGACTATGGCTACACCTTC.

The chain couples TRBV27 to TRBJ2-7, with D uncertain. V was cut by 0 bases and J by 3 bases, with 15 bases left in between. CDR1 and CDR2 from the germline V gene are MNHEY and SMNVEV (reference sequence). CDR3 length: 16 residues. In DNA, the CDR3 is TGTGCCAGCAGTTTATCGTCCAGGTACGTTGGCTACGAGCAGTACTTC. It is translated as CASSLSSRYVGYEQYF.

This chain connects TRBV4-1 to TRBJ2-2; 16 nucleotides agree with TRBD2. V gave up 4 bases and J gave up 3 bases; unmatched junction bases: 8. The CDR3 consists of 19 residues. The V gene's germline CDR1 is MGHRA and CDR2 YSYEKL. CDR3 DNA sequence: TGCGCCAGCAGCCCCCTGGGACTAGCGGGAGGGCCGGACACCGGGGAGCTGTTTTTT. Residues: CASSPLGLAGGPDTGELFF.

This sequence joins TRBV2 and TRBJ1-2; tentatively, D is TRBD1 (5 bases). V was trimmed by 6 bases and J by 1 base, leaving 12 bases between them. This CDR3 comprises 14 residues. In germline, CDR1 is SNHLY, CDR2 FYNNEI. The CDR3 protein is CASRDRTLNYGYTF. As DNA, the CDR3 is TGTGCCAGCAGGGACCGGACACTTAACTATGGCTACACCTTC.

The chain recombines TRBV28 with TRBJ1-5, with 7 nucleotides matching TRBD1. Germline lookup yields CDR1 MDHEN and CDR2 SYDVKM. CDR3 size: 15 residues. J was trimmed by 4 bases and V by 6 bases; bases with no gene match: 9. In nucleotides, the CDR3 is TGTGCCAGCAGCTATCCGGGACAGATGAATCAGCCCCAGCATTTT. This gives the protein CASSYPGQMNQPQHF.

V gene TRBV19 combines with J gene TRBJ2-7; TRBD1 is a possible D gene (6 bases). Germline V CDR1 and CDR2: LNHDA, SQIVND (reference sequence). V was pared by 10 bases and J by 7 bases, with 17 bases between. The CDR3 covers 12 residues. CDR3 in DNA: TGTGCCATTGCATTGGGGGCGAGGGAGCAGTACTTC. Translation: CAIALGAREQYF.

The chain employs TRBV7-3 and TRBJ2-3; no reliable D call. CDR3 length equals 13 residues. The V and J ends lost 5 bases and 4 bases respectively, with 10 bases between them. Germline lookup yields CDR1 SGHTA and CDR2 FQGTGA. CDR3 DNA: TGTGCCAGCAGCCTTGCACGCGCAGATACGCAGTATTTT. Encoded protein: CASSLARADTQYF.

This sequence joins TRBV7-2 and TRBJ2-2, with D unclear. Germline lookup yields CDR1 SGHTA and CDR2 FQGNSA. The CDR3 consists of 14 residues. Trimming removed 5 bases from V and 3 bases from J, with 10 bases in between. Here the CDR3 reads CASSQSPDTGELFF. DNA for the CDR3: TGTGCCAGCAGCCAGTCTCCCGACACCGGGGAGCTGTTTTTT.

The V and J genes are TRBV9 and TRBJ1-2; a weak D match, TRBD1 (5 bases). Trimming stripped 6 bases from V and 3 bases from J, with 9 bases between. Germline-derived CDR1 and CDR2 are SGDLS and YYNGEE. The CDR3 spans 12 residues. CDR3 in DNA: TGTGCCAGCAATCAGGGCCACTATGGCTACACCTTC. Protein product: CASNQGHYGYTF.

The chain couples TRBV2 to TRBJ1-5, with D unclear. V gave up 2 bases and J gave up 6 bases, with 11 bases separating them. CDR3 size: 14 residues. Germline V gene sequence: CDR1 SNHLY, CDR2 FYNNEI. CDR3 nucleotides: TGTGCCAGCAGTGAACCATCAGTTACTCAGCCCCAGCATTTT. As protein: CASSEPSVTQPQHF.

This sequence joins TRBV11-2 and TRBJ2-7, with 12 bases aligning to TRBD2. Germline loops: CDR1 SGHAT, CDR2 FQNNGV. V shed 1 base and J 3 bases; nucleotides not matched to a gene: 7. This CDR3 contains 17 residues. The CDR3: CASSLGNLAGGDYEQYF. The CDR3 DNA follows: TGTGCCAGCAGCTTAGGCAACCTAGCGGGAGGGGACTACGAGCAGTACTTC.

V and J are TRBV4-1 and TRBJ2-3, with TRBD2 as a possible D gene (6 bases). The V gene's germline CDR1 is MGHRA and CDR2 YSYEKL. This CDR3 contains 16 residues. Deletions cut 4 bases from V and 0 bases from J, with 14 bases between. The CDR3 sequence: CASSRRGDDSTDTQYF. The CDR3 bases are TGCGCCAGCAGCCGCCGCGGGGATGATAGCACAGATACGCAGTATTTT.

The J gene is TRBJ2-1, the V gene TRBV19, with D perhaps TRBD2 (6 bases). The CDR3 consists of 18 residues. Deletions cut 1 base from V and 0 bases from J, with 16 bases between. Germline assignment: CDR1 LNHDA and CDR2 SQIVND (reference sequence). CDR3 DNA sequence: TGTGCCAGTAGTATAGCTCGGCGGGGCGCTAGCTCCTACAATGAGCAGTTCTTC. Protein product: CASSIARRGASSYNEQFF.

The chain uses TRBV29-1 and TRBJ2-6; TRBD2 is a possible D gene (5 bases). CDR1 and CDR2 from the germline V gene are SQVTM and ANQGSEA. The CDR3 length is 15 residues. Trimming shortened V by 6 bases and J by 0 bases, and 12 bases separated the two germline ends. Here the CDR3 reads CSVRGRRSGANVLTF. The CDR3 bases are TGCAGCGTCCGGGGTAGGCGCTCTGGGGCCAACGTCCTGACTTTC.

The chain joins TRBV5-1 to TRBJ1-3; 12 bases agree with TRBD1. In germline, CDR1 is SGHRS, CDR2 YFSETQ. Trimming removed 4 bases from V and 3 bases from J; junction bases left unmatched: 8. The CDR3 totals 17 residues. CDR3 coding DNA: TGCGCCAGCAGCCCCGGGACAGGGGGCGGTGGTGGAAACACCATATATTTT. This codes for CASSPGTGGGGGNTIYF.

CDR3 protein: CASSRNRISYEQYF. The CDR3 DNA follows: TGCGCCAGCAGCCGTAACAGGATCTCCTACGAGCAGTACTTC. This chain joins TRBV5-1 and TRBJ2-7, with D possibly matching TRBD1 (5 bases). Per germline, CDR1 SGHRS and CDR2 YFSETQ. CDR3 length equals 14 residues. Trimming removed 4 bases at V and 0 bases at J, with 11 bases between.

The J gene is TRBJ1-4, the V gene TRBV9; TRBD1 is a possible D gene (6 bases). The V gene's germline CDR1 is SGDLS and CDR2 YYNGEE. V was trimmed by 0 bases and J by 1 base, leaving 16 bases between them. The CDR3 is 18 amino acids. The DNA for the CDR3 is TGTGCCAGCAGCGTAGATCCGTTGGGGGCGCAAACTAATGAAAAACTGTTTTTT. Protein sequence: CASSVDPLGAQTNEKLFF.

The chain employs TRBV27 and TRBJ1-4, with D unresolved. The CDR3 totals 14 residues. Germline V gene lookup returns CDR1 MNHEY and CDR2 SMNVEV (reference sequence). V was trimmed by 3 bases and J by 7 bases, leaving 12 bases between them. The CDR3: CASSFYRGAEKLFF. The CDR3 nucleotides read TGTGCCAGCAGTTTCTACCGGGGTGCTGAAAAACTGTTTTTT.

The V call is TRBV9, the J call TRBJ2-2, with no clear D. CDR1 is SGDLS, CDR2 YYNGEE, per germline. This CDR3 has 14 amino acids. V was trimmed by 0 bases and J by 1 base, leaving 4 bases between them. Written as DNA, the CDR3 is TGTGCCAGCAGCGTAGTGGGGAACACCGGGGAGCTGTTTTTT. As protein: CASSVVGNTGELFF.

The chain recombines TRBV6-5 with TRBJ1-5, with D possibly being TRBD1 (6 bases). Germline V gene sequence: CDR1 MNHEY, CDR2 SVGAGI. The CDR3 loop spans 16 amino acids. V dropped 0 bases and J dropped 9 bases, with 18 bases sitting between them. This CDR3 reads CASSYSVGGSYGPQHF. The CDR3 bases are TGTGCCAGCAGTTACTCGGTTGGGGGCTCGTATGGGCCCCAGCATTTT.

The chain uses TRBV18 and TRBJ2-5, with 10 bases lining up with TRBD2. CDR3 length: 16 amino acids. Germline CDR1 and CDR2: KGHSH and LQKENI. Trimming at V came to 1 base and at J to 4 bases, leaving 6 bases not matched to a gene. CDR3 in DNA: TGTGCCAGCTCACCACGCGGACTAGCGGTGGGAGAGACCCAGTACTTC. It translates to CASSPRGLAVGETQYF.

The J gene is TRBJ1-5, the V gene TRBV27, with D possibly TRBD1 on 6 matching bases. The V gene's germline CDR1 is MNHEY and CDR2 SMNVEV (reference sequence). The V end lost 1 base, the J end lost 5 bases, and 15 bases lay between the germline ends. The CDR3 totals 16 residues. The CDR3 region has the DNA TGTGCCAGCAGTTTATATGGGGGGGGCATATATCAGCCCCAGCATTTT. Amino acid sequence: CASSLYGGGIYQPQHF.

This sequence joins TRBV28 and TRBJ1-1; 10 bases align to TRBD1. The CDR3 runs to 15 residues. The germline gives CDR1 MDHEN, CDR2 SYDVKM. The V gene end was trimmed by 3 bases and the J gene end by 4 bases; junction bases not matched to a gene: 5. CDR3 sequence (DNA): TGTGCCAGCAGTTTTGTGTGGACAGGGGGCACTGAAGCTTTCTTT. The encoded protein is CASSFVWTGGTEAFF. Full variable domain (outside the CDR3, taken from reference TRBV28 and TRBJ1-1): DVKVTQSSRYLVKRTGEKVFLECVQDMDHENMFWYRQDPGLGLRLIYFSYDVKMKEKGDIPEGYSVSREKKERFSLILESASTNQTSMYLCASSFVWTGGTEAFFGQGTRLTVV.